This entry features one T cell receptor (beta chain) sequence. Looked up from germline, CDR1 is MNHNS and CDR2 is SASEGT. The CDR3 runs 13 residues. Trimming left V 3 bases short and J 6 bases short, with 11 bases between. This sample was taken from a study of blood T cell repertoires in COVID-19. Study-wide context: Donors in the United States, Italy and Spain gave samples during acute or convalescent COVID-19.

This table comes from immunoSEQ multiplex PCR, and its TCRdb copy is limited to in-frame clones, with some not included. Here the sample spans 300,000 or so clones, around 84% being singletons. Cohorts were assigned according to the clinical history that participants reported. Two negative PCRs, clearance, or symptom resolution had been documented for recovered Cohort 3 donors. This clonotype was obtained from a woman younger than 30 who had recovered from COVID-19. The chain carries TRBV6-1 and TRBJ1-1; D gene unclear. The specimen was PBMCs or T cells enriched from blood (not recorded which). The CDR3 loop reads CASSDLGRSEAFF. The CDR3 region has the DNA TGTGCCAGCAGTGACCTTGGGCGCTCTGAAGCTTTCTTT.